This T cell receptor beta chain derives from a study of T cell responses to AZD1222 COVID-19 vaccine. Whole-study results and caveats: Among spike-specific TCRs, nearly half reportedly target unmutated variant regions. Sampling that yielded the repertoires occurred only after the peak T cell response.

Germline lookup yields CDR1 SGHRS and CDR2 YFSETQ. J gave up 3 bases and V 2 bases, and 7 bases lay outside the gene matches. The CDR3 is 16 amino acids. Clones were sequenced by immunoSEQ multiplex PCR, and TCRdb holds only the in-frame ones, with some missing. Found here are approximately 84,000 clones, approximately 90% of them singletons; the top ten hold approximately 31%. About this clone itself: Antigen specificity is unknown.

Sequences were derived from peripheral blood, sampled on day 0 of AZD1222 vaccination. This sequence originates from an adult in good health. The chain joins TRBV5-1 to TRBJ2-7; 11 nucleotides align to TRBD2. The CDR3 sequence: CASSLIAGGPSYEQYF. For the CDR3, the DNA is TGCGCCAGCAGCTTAATAGCGGGAGGGCCAAGCTACGAGCAGTACTTC.